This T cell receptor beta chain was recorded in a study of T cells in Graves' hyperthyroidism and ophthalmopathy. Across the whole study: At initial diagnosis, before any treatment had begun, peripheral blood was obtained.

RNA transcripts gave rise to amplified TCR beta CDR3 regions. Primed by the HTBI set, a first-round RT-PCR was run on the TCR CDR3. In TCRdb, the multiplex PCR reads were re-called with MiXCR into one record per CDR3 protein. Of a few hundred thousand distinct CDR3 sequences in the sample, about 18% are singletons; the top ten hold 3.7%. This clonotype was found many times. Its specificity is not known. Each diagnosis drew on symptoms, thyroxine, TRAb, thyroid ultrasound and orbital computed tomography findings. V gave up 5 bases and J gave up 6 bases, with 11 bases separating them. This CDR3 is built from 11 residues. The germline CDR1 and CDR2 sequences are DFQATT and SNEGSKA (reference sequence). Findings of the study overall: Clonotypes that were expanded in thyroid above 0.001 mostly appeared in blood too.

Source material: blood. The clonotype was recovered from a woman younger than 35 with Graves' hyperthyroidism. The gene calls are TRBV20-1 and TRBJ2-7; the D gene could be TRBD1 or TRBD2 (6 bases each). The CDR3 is CSADPGAEQYF. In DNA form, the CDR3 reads TGCAGTGCTGATCCGGGGGCCGAGCAGTACTTC.